The entry below describes one TCR beta chain. Its antigen is as yet unknown. These data belong to a study of cytomegalovirus exposure and HLA in healthy donors. Donors showed nominal health when sampled, although they likely had unrecorded immune exposures. Trimming took 0 bases from V and 6 from J; bases not matched to a gene: 8. Germline lookup yields CDR1 KGHSY and CDR2 FQNENV. This CDR3 has 16 residues. Study-wide points: For most TCR beta V segments, an earlier analysis put the productive rate at about 87% or about 30% of the time. Of the V segments, some could not be distinguished, including TRBV6-2 and TRBV6-3, and were excluded. There was a cluster of highly shared sequence variants that was likely a sequencing artifact.

In the PCR, 60 Vbeta and 13 Jbeta primers were used. The repertoire was sequenced with immunoSEQ multiplex PCR; TCRdb's copy has only in-frame clones and lacks some. In the table there are over 90,000 clones, approximately 76% of which are singletons. The clonotype originates from a woman aged 55-69 years in good health and CMV-seropositive. Specimen: PBMCs. The chain carries TRBV16 and TRBJ1-5; 7 bases map to TRBD1. CDR3 residues: CASSQSSGTVGQPQHF. The CDR3 bases are TGTGCCAGCAGCCAATCGTCAGGGACAGTTGGTCAGCCCCAGCATTTT.